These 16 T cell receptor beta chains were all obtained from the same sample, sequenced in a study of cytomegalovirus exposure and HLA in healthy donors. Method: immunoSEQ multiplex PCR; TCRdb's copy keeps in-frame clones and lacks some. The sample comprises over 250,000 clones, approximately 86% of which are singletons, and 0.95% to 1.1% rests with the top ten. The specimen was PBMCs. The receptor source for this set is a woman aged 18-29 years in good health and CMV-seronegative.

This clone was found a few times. The CDR3 nucleotides are TGCGCCAGCAGCCAAGGCGCTTCCTACGAGCAGTACTTC. Translation: CASSQGASYEQYF. V and J are TRBV4-3 and TRBJ2-7; D ambiguous. The CDR3 is 13 residues long. CDR1 and CDR2 (germline): LGHNA, YSLEER. Trimming removed 1 base from V and 1 base from J, with 5 bases in between.

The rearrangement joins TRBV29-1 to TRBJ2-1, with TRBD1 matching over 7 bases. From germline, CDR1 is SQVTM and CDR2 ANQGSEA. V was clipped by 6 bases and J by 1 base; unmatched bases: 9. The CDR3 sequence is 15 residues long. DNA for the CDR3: TGCAGCGTCGCTGGACAGGACAGTTCCTACAATGAGCAGTTCTTC. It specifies CSVAGQDSSYNEQFF.

Here the CDR3 DNA reads TGCGGGGGACTAGCGGGAGATACGCAGTATTTT. As protein: CGGLAGDTQYF. The V and J genes are TRBV29-1 and TRBJ2-3; TRBD2 agrees at 12 bases. This CDR3 has 11 amino acids. The germline V gene has CDR1 SQVTM and CDR2 ANQGSEA.

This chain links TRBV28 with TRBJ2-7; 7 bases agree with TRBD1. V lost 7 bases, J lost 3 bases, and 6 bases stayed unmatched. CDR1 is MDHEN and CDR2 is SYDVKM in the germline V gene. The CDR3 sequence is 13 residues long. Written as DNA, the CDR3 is TGTGCCAGCACCCCGGGACAGAACTACGAGCAGTACTTC. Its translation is CASTPGQNYEQYF.

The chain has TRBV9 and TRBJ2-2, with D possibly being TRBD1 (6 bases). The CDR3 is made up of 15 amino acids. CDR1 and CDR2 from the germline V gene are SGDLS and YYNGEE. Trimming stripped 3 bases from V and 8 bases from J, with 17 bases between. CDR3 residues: CASSAQTGPSGELFF. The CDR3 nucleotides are TGTGCCAGCAGCGCCCAGACAGGTCCGTCGGGGGAGCTGTTTTTT. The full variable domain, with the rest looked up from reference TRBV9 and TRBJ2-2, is DSGVTQTPKHLITATGQRVTLRCSPRSGDLSVYWYQQSLDQGLQFLIQYYNGEERAKGNILERFSAQQFPDLHSELNLSSLELGDSALYFCASSAQTGPSGELFFGEGSRLTVL.

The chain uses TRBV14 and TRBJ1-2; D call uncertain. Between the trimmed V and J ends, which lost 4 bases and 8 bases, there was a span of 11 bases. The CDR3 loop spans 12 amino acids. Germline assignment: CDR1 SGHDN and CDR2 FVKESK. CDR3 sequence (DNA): TGTGCCAGCAGCCCTTTGAGGCTCGGCTACACCTTC. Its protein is CASSPLRLGYTF.

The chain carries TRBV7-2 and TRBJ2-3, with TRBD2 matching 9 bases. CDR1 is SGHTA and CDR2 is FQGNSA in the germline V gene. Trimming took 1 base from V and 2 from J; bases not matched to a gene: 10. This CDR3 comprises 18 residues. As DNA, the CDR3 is TGTGCCAGCAGCTTAGGAAGTAGCGGGGGACCCTCCACAGATACGCAGTATTTT. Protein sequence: CASSLGSSGGPSTDTQYF.

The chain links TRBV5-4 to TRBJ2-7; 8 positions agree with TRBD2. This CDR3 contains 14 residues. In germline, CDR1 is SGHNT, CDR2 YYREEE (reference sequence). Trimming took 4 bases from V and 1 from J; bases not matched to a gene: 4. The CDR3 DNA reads TGTGCCAGCAGCGCCAGCGGGGGTTCCTACGAGCAGTACTTC. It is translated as CASSASGGSYEQYF.

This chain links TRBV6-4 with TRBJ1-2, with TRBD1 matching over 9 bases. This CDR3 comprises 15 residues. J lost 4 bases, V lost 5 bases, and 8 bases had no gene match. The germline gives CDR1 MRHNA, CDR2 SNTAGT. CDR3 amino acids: CASSPGTGSIYGYTF. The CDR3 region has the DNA TGTGCCAGCAGTCCCGGGACAGGGAGTATCTATGGCTACACCTTC.

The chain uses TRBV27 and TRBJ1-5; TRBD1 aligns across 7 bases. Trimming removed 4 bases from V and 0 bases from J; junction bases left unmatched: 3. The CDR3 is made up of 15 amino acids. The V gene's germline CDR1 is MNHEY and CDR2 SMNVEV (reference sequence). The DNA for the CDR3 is TGTGCCAGCAGTTCACAGGGGTATAGCAATCAGCCCCAGCATTTT. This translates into CASSSQGYSNQPQHF.

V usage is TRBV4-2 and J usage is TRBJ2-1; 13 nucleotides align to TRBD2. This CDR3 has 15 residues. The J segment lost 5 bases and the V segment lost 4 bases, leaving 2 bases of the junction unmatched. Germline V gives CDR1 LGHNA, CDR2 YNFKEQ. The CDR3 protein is CASSRTSGSDNEQFF. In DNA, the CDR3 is TGTGCCAGCAGCCGGACTAGCGGGAGTGACAATGAGCAGTTCTTC.

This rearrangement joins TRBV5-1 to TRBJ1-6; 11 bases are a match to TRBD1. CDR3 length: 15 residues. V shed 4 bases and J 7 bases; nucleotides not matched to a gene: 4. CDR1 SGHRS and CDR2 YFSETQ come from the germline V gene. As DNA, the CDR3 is TGCGCCAGCAGCCACGGGGACAGGGGGAATTCACCCCTCCACTTT. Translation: CASSHGDRGNSPLHF.

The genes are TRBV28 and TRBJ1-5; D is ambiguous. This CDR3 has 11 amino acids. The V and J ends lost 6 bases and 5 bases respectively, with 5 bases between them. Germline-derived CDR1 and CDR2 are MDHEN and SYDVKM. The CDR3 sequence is CASSRDQPQHF. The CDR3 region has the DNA TGTGCCAGCAGCCGCGATCAGCCCCAGCATTTT.

The CDR3 spells CASSGASDSMNTEAFF. DNA of the CDR3: TGTGCCAGCAGCGGTGCCTCGGACAGCATGAACACTGAAGCTTTCTTT. The gene calls are TRBV9 and TRBJ1-1, with a possible D match to TRBD1 (6 bases). The CDR3 extends over 16 amino acids. Germline V CDR1 and CDR2: SGDLS, YYNGEE. The V gene lost 3 bases and the J gene lost 0 bases, with 15 bases spanning the gap.

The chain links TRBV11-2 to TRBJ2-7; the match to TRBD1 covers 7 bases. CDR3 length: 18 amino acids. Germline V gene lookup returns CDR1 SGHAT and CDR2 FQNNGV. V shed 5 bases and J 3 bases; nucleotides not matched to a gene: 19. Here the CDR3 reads CASSTRGLWGKTRYEQYF. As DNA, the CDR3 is TGTGCCAGCAGCACAAGGGGGCTTTGGGGAAAAACGCGCTACGAGCAGTACTTC.

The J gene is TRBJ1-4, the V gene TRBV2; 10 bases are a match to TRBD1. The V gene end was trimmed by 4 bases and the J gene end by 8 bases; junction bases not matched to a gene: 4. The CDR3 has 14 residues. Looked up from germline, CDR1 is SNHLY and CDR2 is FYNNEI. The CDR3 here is CASSGDRGREKLFF. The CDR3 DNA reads TGTGCCAGCAGTGGGGACAGGGGAAGAGAAAAACTGTTTTTT.